This TCR beta chain was recorded in a study of T cells of healthy individuals. There are many counts of this clonotype. This CDR3 is built from 12 residues. Germline-derived CDR1 and CDR2 are MNHEY and SVGEGT. Trimming cost V 2 bases and J 6 bases, with 5 bases left between them. TCRdb called the 5' RACE reads again in MiXCR, with one record for every CDR3 protein. This table has around 100,000 distinct CDR3 sequences, approximately 18% appearing once. The clonotype originates from a human donor in good health. The genes are TRBV6-2 or TRBV6-3 and TRBJ2-1; D not certain. CDR3 amino acids: CASSYPPNEQFF. The CDR3 DNA reads TGTGCCAGCAGTTACCCACCCAATGAGCAGTTCTTC.